The sequence of this TCR beta chain was determined in a study of CD8+ T cells in alopecia areata (dated by TCRdb to the late 2010s). Looking at the study overall: Treated patients were enrolled in an open-label pilot trial of oral tofacitinib at 5 to 10 mg twice daily for moderate-to-severe alopecia areata. Clonality in the scalp was compared among normal scalp (n=4), patchy alopecia areata scalp (n=8), and alopecia totalis/universalis scalp (n=8). For the treated patients, the SALT score, which quantifies what percentage of scalp surface area is affected, served as the measure of disease severity. To study T cell clonal expansion in alopecia areata, the researchers applied high-throughput TCRbeta sequencing to both the C3H/HeJ mouse model and human patients. Tofacitinib was administered for 6 to 18 months, and 6 months of follow-up off drug were then conducted to assess delayed response and recurrence. Biopsies were taken from tofacitinib-treated patients at baseline and at 4 and 24 weeks of treatment, and a later scalp biopsy was taken in several of the tofacitinib-treated patients. RNA was extracted with the PAXgene miRNA kit for fixed scalp, the miRNeasy kit for PBMCs, and the RNeasy kit for mouse skin. Scalp tissue and sorted CD4+ and CD8+ peripheral blood T cells from patchy and totalis/universalis alopecia areata patients and from healthy controls were covered by human TCRbeta sequencing. TCRbeta CDR3 regions were amplified by immunoSEQ multiplex PCR using 35 Vbeta forward and 13 Jbeta reverse primers. General findings and caveats noted by the study authors: Compared with normal scalp, lesional scalp, particularly in alopecia totalis/universalis, had higher clonality and more expanded CD8+ clones, which suggests antigenic drive. Because the treated cohort was small and included a single nonresponder, larger studies are needed to assess links between baseline CD8+ expansion and response. With tofacitinib, both scalp clonality and the number of expanded CD8+ clones among the top 100 scalp clones went down significantly. Compared with mice, TCR sequences shared between patients were less clear, possibly partly because of HLA diversity across the patient population. Unlike mouse skin, where gammadelta T cells dominate, normal human skin contains resident alphabeta T cells that get sequenced too, which complicates analysis of the scalp TCR repertoire. During tofacitinib treatment, many expanded lesional clones stuck around in both scalp and blood, and this persistence may partly explain why relapse happens after treatment is stopped.

Libraries were made using the immunoSEQ multiplex PCR assay. To provide template for TCR sequencing, every sample had RNA extracted and reverse transcribed into cDNA. SuperScript III was used to make first-strand cDNA, primed with a 2:1 mix of oligo-dT and random hexamers. A synthetic immune receptor repertoire was used to measure amplification bias, and any remaining bias was corrected computationally. Processing in the source paper ran as follows. After raw reads were preprocessed to remove errors, the CDR3 was defined following IMGT conventions as running from the conserved cysteine to phenylalanine. Clonality was computed as 1 minus the Shannon entropy, with the entropy normalized by log2 of the number of productive unique TCRs. CD4 or CD8 identity of scalp clones was inferred by cross-referencing scalp TCRbeta sequences with sorted blood CD4 and CD8 repertoires. As stored in TCRdb, this immuneACCESS dataset retains in-frame rearrangements with V and J assigned. A fraction of the clones does not appear; measured against another copy, unresolved V genes explain less than half of the discrepancy, and the remainder lacks a known reason. V, J and clone size were drawn from that table, and D and trimming were deduced from the DNA. The sample table lists 170,000 or so clones, about 55% of them with a count of one. The biggest ten clones account for roughly 10% of the sample.

The germline V gene provides CDR1 SGDLS and CDR2 YYNGEE. Reading from cysteine to phenylalanine, the CDR3 counts 15 amino acids. The retained sequence is limited to the CDR3, 45 bases, with the frame set at the first base. Relative to germline, V is 4 bases shorter and J is 5 bases shorter, with 18 bases between their ends. As to this clone: Its recognized antigen is unknown. Base qualities are missing; no much larger clone stands one base away.

The intended sense of this specimen's time point label: less than 30 weeks on oral tofacitinib. The treatment or condition label, as the study defines it: oral pan-JAK inhibitor, 5-10 mg twice daily. From alopecia areata patients, peripheral blood was collected along with lesional scalp punch biopsies. PBMCs were isolated by density centrifugation and stained for CD3, CD4 and CD8, after which CD4+ and CD8+ T cells were sorted on a FACSAria. The sequence was obtained from a human donor with alopecia areata. This receptor chain uses TRBV9 and TRBJ1-1; TRBD1 might be the D gene, on 6 matching bases. The source was CD8+ T cells sorted from blood, collected at week 24, from a patient treated with tofacitinib. The sequenced DNA is TGTGCCAGCAGCCCCGGGGGGGCGTTGGGGACTGAAGCTTTCTTT. It encodes CASSPGGALGTEAFF.